The 28 T cell receptor beta chains given below trace back to one sample, sequenced in a study of cytomegalovirus exposure and HLA in healthy donors. A multiplex PCR was run with 60 Vbeta primers and 13 Jbeta primers. Measured with immunoSEQ multiplex PCR; TCRdb has only the in-frame clones, and not every one. This sample has 150,000 or so clones, with roughly 75% found just once. Specimen: PBMCs. These receptors originate from a woman in her forties in good health and CMV-seropositive.

The rearrangement joins TRBV11-2 to TRBJ2-5; the D is unclear. The CDR3 consists of 15 residues. Germline V gene sequence: CDR1 SGHAT, CDR2 FQNNGV. Trimming took 3 bases from V and 2 from J, leaving 13 bases between them. CDR3 DNA sequence: TGTGCCAGCAGCTTGAGGCTCAATGGTCAAGAGACCCAGTACTTC. Translation gives CASSLRLNGQETQYF.

The chain employs TRBV27 and TRBJ2-5; 12 bases align to TRBD2. V was pared by 0 bases and J by 11 bases, with 13 bases of the junction left unmatched. CDR1 is MNHEY, CDR2 SMNVEV, per germline (reference sequence). CDR3 size: 17 residues. The CDR3 coding sequence is TGTGCCAGCAGTTTATCAACTAGCGGGAGGACCCTCGGGGAGCAGTACTTC. It specifies CASSLSTSGRTLGEQYF.

The chain is built from TRBV28 and TRBJ2-1; 10 positions match TRBD2. J gave up 5 bases and V 2 bases, and 3 bases lay outside the gene matches. The CDR3 covers 15 residues. The V gene's germline CDR1 is MDHEN and CDR2 SYDVKM. The CDR3 DNA is TGTGCCAGCAGTTTACAACTAGCGGGGCACAATGAGCAGTTCTTC. Amino acid sequence: CASSLQLAGHNEQFF.

The chain carries TRBV5-1 and TRBJ1-2; 12 nucleotides match TRBD1. The V gene's germline CDR1 is SGHRS and CDR2 YFSETQ. V shed 2 bases, J shed 5 bases, and the junction held 10 bases outside the gene matches. This CDR3 is built from 17 residues. In DNA, the CDR3 is TGCGCCAGCAGCTTCGCGGGACAGGGGGCAGGAGGGTATGGCTACACCTTC. Amino acids: CASSFAGQGAGGYGYTF.

The CDR3: CASSWTGGQAFF. The CDR3 coding sequence is TGTGCCAGCTCCTGGACAGGGGGCCAGGCTTTCTTT. V is TRBV6-1 and J is TRBJ1-1; TRBD1 agrees at 11 bases. With 8 bases clipped from V and 11 bases from J, the junction kept 7 bases outside the gene matches. Germline CDR1 and CDR2: MNHNS and SASEGT. This CDR3 is built from 12 residues.

The chain has TRBV11-3 and TRBJ2-1; the D gene is possibly TRBD2 (6 bases). The V gene lost 1 base and the J gene lost 8 bases, with 18 bases spanning the gap. Germline assignment: CDR1 SGHNT and CDR2 YENEEA. CDR3 size: 16 residues. This CDR3 reads CASSLGRGTGYDEQFF. In DNA form, the CDR3 reads TGTGCCAGCAGCTTAGGACGCGGGACTGGATACGATGAGCAGTTCTTC.

This sequence joins TRBV5-1 and TRBJ2-7; 10 bases are a match to TRBD2. With V trimmed by 4 bases and J by 0 bases, 4 bases remained unmatched. The CDR3 runs to 15 residues. CDR1 and CDR2 (germline): SGHRS, YFSETQ. The CDR3 spells CASSLGTSDSYEQYF. The CDR3 region has the DNA TGCGCCAGCAGCCTTGGGACTAGCGACTCCTACGAGCAGTACTTC.

CDR3 nucleotide sequence: TGTGCCAGCAGCAAAGCGGGGGGGCGGGCCGGGGAGCTGTTTTTT. Amino acids: CASSKAGGRAGELFF. The chain uses TRBV21-1 and TRBJ2-2; the table's D call, TRBD2, was not checked against the DNA. TRBV21-1 is a known pseudogene. CDR3 length equals 15 residues.

The chain uses TRBV19 and TRBJ1-5, with D uncertain. Trimming removed 3 bases at V and 7 bases at J, with 10 bases between. This CDR3 spans 13 amino acids. Germline CDR1 LNHDA, CDR2 SQIVND (reference sequence). This CDR3 reads CASSINGYQPQHF. CDR3 bases: TGTGCCAGTAGTATTAACGGGTACCAGCCCCAGCATTTT. The full variable domain, its missing parts supplied by reference TRBV19 and TRBJ1-5, is DGGITQSPKYLFRKEGQNVTLSCEQNLNHDAMYWYRQDPGQGLRLIYYSQIVNDFQKGDIAEGYSVSREKKESFPLTVTSAQKNPTAFYLCASSINGYQPQHFGDGTRLSIL.

This clone was counted between two and nine times. The chain employs TRBV6-6 and TRBJ1-3; D gene uncertain. The CDR3 runs to 16 residues. V lost 2 bases, J lost 2 bases, and 13 bases lay in between. Germline V CDR1 and CDR2: MNHNY, SVGAGI (reference sequence). CDR3 bases: TGTGCCAGCAGTTACCTCATCCGACTGGCTGGAAACACCATATATTTT. Its protein is CASSYLIRLAGNTIYF.

This clone occurred a few times. The rearrangement uses TRBV4-1 and TRBJ1-1; D not certain. Germline CDR1 is MGHRA and CDR2 is YSYEKL. V lost 4 bases and J 1 base, leaving 10 bases between the germline ends. The CDR3 consists of 14 residues. The CDR3 loop is CASSRRQENTEAFF. The DNA of the CDR3 is TGCGCCAGCAGCCGAAGGCAGGAGAACACTGAAGCTTTCTTT.

The chain employs TRBV2 and TRBJ1-1; no clear D gene. Germline V gene sequence: CDR1 SNHLY, CDR2 FYNNEI. This CDR3 spans 11 amino acids. The ends were cut back, 4 bases at V and 7 bases at J, with 7 bases in the middle. The CDR3 loop reads CASSGQREAFF. The DNA for the CDR3 is TGTGCCAGCAGTGGGCAACGTGAAGCTTTCTTT.

V and J are TRBV5-6 and TRBJ2-7; the D gene is possibly TRBD2 (5 bases). Deletions cut 2 bases from V and 1 base from J, with 13 bases between. The CDR3 has 15 amino acids. The V gene's germline CDR1 is SGHDT and CDR2 YYEEEE. CDR3 sequence: CASSFMVERSYEQYF. DNA of the CDR3: TGTGCCAGCAGCTTCATGGTCGAGCGGTCCTACGAGCAGTACTTC. Using reference TRBV5-6 and TRBJ2-7 for the parts outside the CDR3, the full variable domain is DAGVTQSPTHLIKTRGQQVTLRCSPKSGHDTVSWYQQALGQGPQFIFQYYEEEERQRGNFPDRFSGHQFPNYSSELNVNALLLGDSALYLCASSFMVERSYEQYFGPGTRLTVT.

The chain combines TRBV2 with TRBJ2-5; D unclear. Near its end, the DNA agrees better with TRBJ2-7, so the J call may be wrong. CDR3 length: 10 residues. Germline CDR1 reads SNHLY; CDR2 reads FYNNEI. CDR3 in amino acids: CASSTSEQYF. As DNA, the CDR3 is TGTGCCAGCAGTACAAGCGAGCAGTACTTC.

The CDR3 bases are TGTGCCAGCAGCCAAGATCCAGCGGACAATCAGCCCCAGCATTTT. This translates into CASSQDPADNQPQHF. This chain links TRBV4-2 with TRBJ1-5; D is uncertain. The ends were cut back, 0 bases at V and 3 bases at J, with 9 bases in the middle. CDR1 and CDR2 (germline): LGHNA, YNFKEQ. The CDR3 totals 15 residues.

The rearrangement uses TRBV19 and TRBJ2-7; 11 positions match TRBD1. The J segment lost 1 base and the V segment lost 8 bases, leaving 4 bases of the junction unmatched. Germline V gene data show CDR1 as LNHDA and CDR2 as SQIVND (reference sequence). The CDR3 runs 14 residues. The CDR3 loop reads CASSGTGGSYEQYF. The CDR3 DNA is TGTGCCAGTTCCGGGACAGGGGGTTCCTACGAGCAGTACTTC.

The chain recombines TRBV28 with TRBJ1-5; perhaps TRBD1 as D (6 bases). Germline loops: CDR1 MDHEN, CDR2 SYDVKM. Deletions cut 5 bases from V and 3 bases from J, with 20 bases between. The CDR3 sequence is 17 residues long. This CDR3 is CASSPSGTKGNNQPQHF. CDR3 nucleotide sequence: TGTGCCAGCAGTCCTTCCGGGACAAAGGGGAACAATCAGCCCCAGCATTTT.

The rearrangement joins TRBV19 to TRBJ1-5; D possibly corresponds to TRBD1 (5 bases). Germline CDR1 is LNHDA and CDR2 is SQIVND (reference sequence). V lost 4 bases, J lost 4 bases, and 14 bases lay in between. The CDR3 is 15 amino acids. CDR3 amino acids: CASSTGPGLNQPQHF. In nucleotides, the CDR3 is TGTGCCAGTAGTACAGGGCCAGGGCTAAATCAGCCCCAGCATTTT. The variable domain in full, completed from reference TRBV19 and TRBJ1-5, reads DGGITQSPKYLFRKEGQNVTLSCEQNLNHDAMYWYRQDPGQGLRLIYYSQIVNDFQKGDIAEGYSVSREKKESFPLTVTSAQKNPTAFYLCASSTGPGLNQPQHFGDGTRLSIL.

The chain recombines TRBV11-2 with TRBJ1-5; D is uncertain. V was pared by 0 bases and J by 2 bases, with 14 bases between. The CDR3 is made up of 17 amino acids. Germline CDR1 is SGHAT and CDR2 is FQNNGV. For the CDR3, the DNA is TGTGCCAGCAGCTTAGATGTGGACTTCGGGGGCAATCAGCCCCAGCATTTT. It specifies CASSLDVDFGGNQPQHF. The complete variable domain, with remaining parts taken from reference TRBV11-2 and TRBJ1-5, reads EAGVAQSPRYKIIEKRQSVAFWCNPISGHATLYWYQQILGQGPKLLIQFQNNGVVDDSQLPKDRFSAERLKGVDSTLKIQPAKLEDSAVYLCASSLDVDFGGNQPQHFGDGTRLSIL.

Only one count was recorded for this clone. This chain links TRBV5-5 with TRBJ2-2; 9 bases match TRBD1. This CDR3 is 14 amino acids long. From germline, CDR1 is SGHKS and CDR2 YYEKEE (reference sequence). V lost 6 bases and J lost 5; bases outside the gene matches: 5. Here the CDR3 reads CASTGQGPTGELFF. The CDR3 DNA is TGTGCCAGCACCGGACAGGGGCCTACCGGGGAGCTGTTTTTT.

The V gene is TRBV6-1, the J gene TRBJ1-1; 8 bases match TRBD1. V lost 5 bases and J lost 2; bases outside the gene matches: 4. The CDR3 spans 14 residues. Germline CDR1 reads MNHNS; CDR2 reads SASEGT. CDR3 sequence reads: CASSKDRANTEAFF. The CDR3, as DNA: TGTGCCAGCAGTAAGGACAGGGCAAACACTGAAGCTTTCTTT.

V usage is TRBV27 and J usage is TRBJ2-5; 7 nucleotides line up with TRBD2. Per germline, CDR1 MNHEY and CDR2 SMNVEV (reference sequence). The CDR3 totals 13 residues. V shed 3 bases, J shed 5 bases, and the junction held 3 bases outside the gene matches. CDR3 sequence reads: CASSLREYETQYF. In DNA, the CDR3 is TGTGCCAGCAGTTTGCGGGAGTATGAGACCCAGTACTTC.

The chain combines TRBV30 with TRBJ2-7, with D perhaps TRBD2 (6 bases). In germline, CDR1 is GTSNPN, CDR2 SVGIG (reference sequence). This CDR3 spans 13 amino acids. The germline V and J ends were trimmed by 3 bases and 5 bases, with 14 bases remaining between them. The DNA for the CDR3 is TGTGCCTGGAGCCAGCGGAGGGCAAACGAGCAGTACTTC. Its protein product is CAWSQRRANEQYF.

The chain recombines TRBV5-4 with TRBJ2-1; 7 nucleotides line up with TRBD2. The V and J ends lost 4 bases and 4 bases, in that order; junction bases with no gene match: 11. CDR3 size: 16 residues. Per the germline V gene, CDR1 is SGHNT and CDR2 is YYREEE (reference sequence). CDR3 coding DNA: TGTGCCAGCAGCCCCCAACTAGCGATAAGGTACAATGAGCAGTTCTTC. Residues: CASSPQLAIRYNEQFF.

The rearrangement uses TRBV4-2 and TRBJ2-7, with TRBD2 identical over 14 bases. The CDR3 has 17 amino acids. Per germline, CDR1 LGHNA and CDR2 YNFKEQ. With V trimmed by 0 bases and J by 0 bases, 1 base remained unmatched. The CDR3 is CASSQEGTSGSSYEQYF. In DNA, the CDR3 is TGTGCCAGCAGCCAAGAAGGGACTAGCGGGAGCTCCTACGAGCAGTACTTC.

V usage is TRBV5-8 and J usage is TRBJ1-2; TRBD1 matches at 8 bases. The CDR3 is 13 residues long. V was clipped by 7 bases and J by 4 bases; unmatched bases: 6. From germline, CDR1 is SGHTS and CDR2 YDEGEE. CDR3 nucleotide sequence: TGTGCCAGCGTCAAGGACAGGGTCTATGGCTACACCTTC. Translating gives CASVKDRVYGYTF.

The genes are TRBV6-4 and TRBJ2-2; D may be TRBD1 (6 bases). The CDR3 loop spans 14 amino acids. The germline V and J ends were trimmed by 6 bases and 4 bases, with 12 bases remaining between them. Germline assignment: CDR1 MRHNA and CDR2 SNTAGT. DNA for the CDR3: TGTGCCAGCAGACCAGGGGAGAGCACCGGGGAGCTGTTTTTT. Translating it yields CASRPGESTGELFF.

The V and J genes are TRBV28 and TRBJ2-5; a possible D gene is TRBD2 (6 bases). The J call may be faulty, since TRBJ2-7 better matches the DNA end. This CDR3 contains 14 residues. The germline V gene encodes CDR1 MDHEN and CDR2 SYDVKM. The CDR3 reads CASSRGSRRYEQYF. The DNA of the CDR3 is TGTGCCAGCAGTCGGGGGTCGAGACGCTACGAGCAGTACTTC.